A single T cell receptor (beta chain) is shown here with its context. As yet, its antigen is unknown. This entry belongs to a study of response to subunit inactivated influenza vaccine. The ends were cut back, 1 base at V and 0 bases at J, with 10 bases in the middle. The CDR3 contains 15 residues. Germline V lookup: CDR1 SGHTA, CDR2 FQGNSA. TCRdb independently ran MiXCR on the RT-PCR reads; one entry per CDR3 protein. The repertoire holds around 570,000 distinct CDR3 sequences, 7.5% to 8.5% seen once, with 10% to 15% in the top ten. Study outcomes and limitations: Few new T cells, the authors suggested, are recruited by each seasonal influenza vaccination.

This receptor was identified in a man between 50 and 70 years old who received an inactivated influenza vaccine. The V and J genes are TRBV7-2 and TRBJ2-7; D is unclear. The sequences come from PBMCs from blood, collected around 25 months after vaccination. CDR3 protein: CASSLVVSTSYEQYF. The CDR3 DNA reads TGTGCCAGCAGCTTAGTCGTATCAACCTCCTACGAGCAGTACTTC.